This TCR beta chain was profiled in a study of blood T cell repertoires in COVID-19. Study-wide context: Specimens from acute and convalescent COVID-19 originated in the United States, Italy and Spain. Sources were T cells, B-cell-depleted T cells, or PBMCs; the material itself was cDNA or gDNA.

In the authors' workflow: Reference gene primer amplification gave estimated nucleated cell counts. The repertoire was sequenced with immunoSEQ multiplex PCR; TCRdb's copy has only in-frame clones and lacks some. V and J calls and clone size come straight from that table; D and trimming were deduced from the DNA. The repertoire holds 100,000 to 150,000 clones, 65% to 85% seen once, with about 17% in the top ten. This clone has at least ten counts. This CDR3 is built from 11 residues. V lost 7 bases and J 7 bases, leaving 7 bases between the germline ends. CDR1 and CDR2 from the germline V gene are MDHEN and SYDVKM.

The sequence was obtained from a young man with COVID-19, enrolled during active disease. The chain joins TRBV28 to TRBJ1-4; tentatively, D is TRBD1 (5 bases). What was sequenced was peripheral blood. CDR3 in amino acids: CASTGGEKLFF. For the CDR3, the DNA is TGTGCCAGCACCGGGGGTGAAAAACTGTTTTTT.